Listed here is a single TCR beta chain. Its target is not known. Losses at the gene ends were 2 bases for V and 2 bases for J; bases not matched to a gene: 1. Looked up from germline, CDR1 is SGHKS and CDR2 is YYEKEE (reference sequence). CDR3 length equals 15 residues. This entry comes from a study of cytomegalovirus exposure and HLA in healthy donors. Whole-study context: Approximately 83 million unique TCRs from HLA-typed donors were held in an early data release.

Points from the study as a whole: The authors excluded some V segments, including TRBV6-2 and TRBV6-3, as indistinguishable. In vitro testing confirmed a few CMV-associated chains as specific for CMV antigens.

13 Jbeta primers and 60 Vbeta primers were used for the PCR. Libraries were prepared by immunoSEQ multiplex PCR; TCRdb keeps only in-frame clonotypes and omits some of them. The sample yields 120,000 or so clones, roughly 80% seen once. This TCR derives from a young man in good health and CMV-seropositive. V is TRBV5-5 and J is TRBJ2-5, with 12 bases lining up with TRBD2. Sequencing was carried out using PBMCs. CDR3 loop: CASSFGLAGQETQYF. The CDR3, as DNA: TGTGCCAGCAGCTTTGGACTAGCGGGGCAAGAGACCCAGTACTTC.